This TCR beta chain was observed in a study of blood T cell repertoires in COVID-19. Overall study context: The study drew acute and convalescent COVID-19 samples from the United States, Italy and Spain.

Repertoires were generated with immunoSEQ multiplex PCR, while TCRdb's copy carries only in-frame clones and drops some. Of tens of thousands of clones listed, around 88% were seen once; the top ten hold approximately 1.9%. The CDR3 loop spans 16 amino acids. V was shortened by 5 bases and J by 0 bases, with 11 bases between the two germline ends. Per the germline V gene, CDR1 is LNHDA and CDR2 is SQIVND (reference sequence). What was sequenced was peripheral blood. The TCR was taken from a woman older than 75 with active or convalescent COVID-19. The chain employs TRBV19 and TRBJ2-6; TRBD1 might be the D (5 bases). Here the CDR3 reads CASSSPRDSGANVLTF. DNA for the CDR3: TGTGCCAGTAGTTCCCCCAGGGACTCTGGGGCCAACGTCCTGACTTTC.